Below are 6 T cell receptor beta chains sequenced from a single sample in a study of blood T cells in healthy people across ages. With a J-beta primer mix and a sample-barcoded 5' primer, a second PCR ran roughly 7 to 11 cycles. Via MiXCR, TCRdb re-called the 5' RACE reads, giving one row per CDR3 protein. This table has 1,500,000 or so distinct CDR3 sequences, under 55% appearing once. Input material: blood. These receptors came from a woman between 18 and 30 years old in good health.

This clonotype was counted at least ten times. This rearrangement joins TRBV7-2 to TRBJ2-7; D perhaps matches TRBD2 (5 bases). This CDR3 is built from 12 residues. Between the trimmed V and J ends, which lost 3 bases and 6 bases, there was a span of 9 bases. Germline V gives CDR1 SGHTA, CDR2 FQGNSA. The chain's CDR3 is CASSFTSVEQYF. CDR3 coding DNA: TGTGCCAGCAGCTTTACTAGTGTCGAGCAGTACTTC.

This clonotype was seen a handful of times. The J gene is TRBJ1-1, the V gene TRBV6-2 or TRBV6-3; tentatively, D is TRBD1 (5 bases). The CDR3 spans 14 residues. CDR1 is MNHEY and CDR2 is SVGEGT in the germline V gene. The V gene lost 4 bases and the J gene lost 7 bases, with 16 bases spanning the gap. The CDR3 loop is CASSSPPGGVEAFF. In DNA form, the CDR3 reads TGTGCCAGCAGTTCCCCGCCCGGGGGAGTTGAAGCTTTCTTT.

V usage is TRBV7-2 and J usage is TRBJ2-1; D remains unclear. Germline V gene data show CDR1 as SGHTA and CDR2 as FQGNSA. Trimming removed 7 bases from V and 7 bases from J, with 8 bases in between. The CDR3 sequence is 11 residues long. CDR3 nucleotides: TGTGCCAGCACCGAATGGAATGAGCAGTTCTTC. Translation gives CASTEWNEQFF.

Concerning this clonotype itself: The junction differs from germline at one of its ends, possibly a read error. The chain is built from TRBV7-7 and TRBJ2-5; TRBD1 or TRBD2 may be the D gene (5 bases each). The DNA matches TRBJ2-7 better at its end, which makes the J call doubtful. The CDR3 runs 13 residues. From germline, CDR1 is SSHAT and CDR2 FNYEAQ (reference sequence). Here the CDR3 reads CASSLAGAHEQYF. The CDR3 DNA is TGTGCTAGCAGCTTAGCCGGGGCCCACGAGCAGTACTTC.

The chain recombines TRBV2 with TRBJ2-5; possible D gene TRBD1, 6 bases. Germline lookup yields CDR1 SNHLY and CDR2 FYNNEI. V gave up 6 bases and J gave up 5 bases, with 10 bases separating them. This CDR3 is built from 12 residues. The CDR3 protein is CASSYDRETQYF. The CDR3 DNA reads TGTGCCAGCAGCTATGACAGGGAGACCCAGTACTTC.

This clonotype was seen only once. The chain carries TRBV4-3 and TRBJ2-2; D might be TRBD2 (7 bases). Per the germline V gene, CDR1 is LGHNA and CDR2 is YSLEER. This CDR3 contains 16 residues. V gave up 0 bases and J gave up 6 bases, with 14 bases separating them. CDR3 coding DNA: TGCGCCAGCAGCCAAGATGTTGAGGGGGGGCCCGGGGAGCTGTTTTTT. Translating it yields CASSQDVEGGPGELFF.